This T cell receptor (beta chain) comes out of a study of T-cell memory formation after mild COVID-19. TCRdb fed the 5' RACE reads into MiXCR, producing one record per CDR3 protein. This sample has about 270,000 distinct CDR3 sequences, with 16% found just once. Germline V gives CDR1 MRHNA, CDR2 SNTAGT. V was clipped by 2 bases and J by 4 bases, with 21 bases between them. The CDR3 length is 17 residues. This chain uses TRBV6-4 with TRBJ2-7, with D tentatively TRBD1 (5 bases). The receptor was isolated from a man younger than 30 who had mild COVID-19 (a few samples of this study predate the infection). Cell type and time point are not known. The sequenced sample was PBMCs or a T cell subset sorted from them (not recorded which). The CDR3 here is CASSDHWGPPSSYEQYF. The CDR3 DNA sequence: TGTGCCAGCAGTGACCACTGGGGCCCCCCCTCGTCTTACGAGCAGTACTTC.